This T cell receptor (beta chain) was retrieved from a study of blood T cell repertoires in COVID-19. In the study overall: The cDNA or gDNA used as material had been derived from T cells, B-cell-depleted T cells, or PBMCs.

With V trimmed by 4 bases and J by 0 bases, 2 bases remained unmatched. The CDR3 is 15 residues long. Looked up from germline, CDR1 is SGHRS and CDR2 is YFSETQ. In the original processing: For nucleated cells, counts were estimated from reference gene primer amplification. The table came from immunoSEQ multiplex PCR; TCRdb's copy has only in-frame clones and leaves some out. Clone size and the V and J calls come from that table; the DNA yielded D and trimming. Of under 300,000 clones in the sample, 86% were seen once. The V call is TRBV5-1, the J call TRBJ2-5, with 11 bases identical to TRBD1. The sample comprised peripheral blood. The sequence was obtained from a man older than 75 with acute or convalescent COVID-19. As DNA, the CDR3 is TGCGCCAGCAGCCGGGACAGGGGGAACCAAGAGACCCAGTACTTC. Translated: CASSRDRGNQETQYF.